A single sample gave rise to the 20 T cell receptor beta chains below, sequenced in a study of regulatory T cells in long-lasting Graves disease. HTBI primers from iRepertoire and Arm-PCR of CDR3 regions yielded the TCR beta libraries. TCRdb re-derived calls from the multiplex PCR reads in MiXCR, one entry per CDR3 protein. The sample records some 450,000 distinct CDR3 sequences, around 15% being singletons. Noted time point: newly diagnosed GD, antithyroid drugs for less than 3 months. TCR sequences were obtained from RNA taken from PBMCs. In addition, the sample was reused for a study of T cells in Graves' hyperthyroidism and ophthalmopathy.

The material sequenced was peripheral blood mononuclear cells (PBMCs), taken at new diagnosis, from a patient treated with antithyroid drugs. All receptors derive from a woman aged 25 to 39 with Graves disease.

This clonotype showed up many times. The rearrangement links TRBV9 to TRBJ2-7, with 11 bases that match TRBD2. Trimming cost V 0 bases and J 2 bases; bases outside gene matches: 19. The germline gives CDR1 SGDLS, CDR2 YYNGEE. The CDR3 consists of 21 residues. The CDR3 spells CASSVVSRGASGRTVPYEQYF. CDR3 nucleotide sequence: TGTGCCAGCAGCGTAGTTTCGAGGGGGGCTAGCGGGAGGACCGTCCCCTACGAGCAGTACTTC.

This clonotype was seen a handful of times. The chain is built from TRBV29-1 and TRBJ2-3; 9 bases are a match to TRBD1. V dropped 7 bases and J dropped 5; count of bases not matched to a gene: 4. The CDR3 runs 12 residues. The V gene's germline CDR1 is SQVTM and CDR2 ANQGSEA. CDR3 DNA: TGCAGCGCAGGACAGGGGAAAGATACGCAGTATTTT. Translated: CSAGQGKDTQYF.

There are many counts of this clonotype. This chain links TRBV20-1 with TRBJ2-7; 12 nucleotides agree with TRBD1. The CDR3 is made up of 14 amino acids. Per germline, CDR1 DFQATT and CDR2 SNEGSKA (reference sequence). The ends lost 6 bases at V and 1 base at J; junction bases unmatched: 4. The CDR3 bases are TGCAGTGCCGGGGACAGGGGGCAGTCCTACGAGCAGTACTTC. Its protein product is CSAGDRGQSYEQYF.

There are many counts of this clonotype. The chain combines TRBV20-1 with TRBJ1-3; TRBD1 is a possible D gene (5 bases). The CDR3 sequence is 15 residues long. The V end lost 2 bases, the J end lost 1 base, and 12 bases lay between the germline ends. Germline CDR1 and CDR2: DFQATT and SNEGSKA (reference sequence). CDR3 nucleotide sequence: TGCAGTGCTAGAAAAGGCAGGGCTTCTGGAAACACCATATATTTT. Encoded protein: CSARKGRASGNTIYF.

This clonotype was counted at least ten times. The chain employs TRBV7-9 and TRBJ2-2; 10 nucleotides line up with TRBD2. Unmatched junction bases numbered 8, after V lost 10 bases and J lost 3 bases. In germline, CDR1 is SEHNR, CDR2 FQNEAQ (reference sequence). The CDR3 is 15 residues long. The DNA for the CDR3 is TGTGCCACTGCCCCTAGCGGGAGATACACCGGGGAGCTGTTTTTT. Residues: CATAPSGRYTGELFF.

The chain carries TRBV29-1 and TRBJ2-2, with D unclear. CDR1 is SQVTM, CDR2 ANQGSEA, per germline. Trimming took 4 bases from V and 3 from J, leaving 9 bases between them. The CDR3 consists of 13 residues. CDR3 region: CSVVSPHTGELFF. In nucleotides, the CDR3 is TGCAGCGTTGTGTCCCCCCACACCGGGGAGCTGTTTTTT.

This clonotype was detected ten times or more. This chain joins TRBV20-1 and TRBJ2-7, with TRBD2 as a possible D gene (5 bases). This CDR3 region has 14 residues. Trimming took off 7 bases at V and 2 bases at J, with 18 bases between the two ends. CDR1 and CDR2 (germline): DFQATT, SNEGSKA (reference sequence). This CDR3 is CSVLISPGTYEQYF. DNA for the CDR3: TGCAGTGTTCTAATTTCGCCGGGAACCTACGAGCAGTACTTC.

This clonotype showed up just a few times. At one end the junction does not follow the germline gene, possibly because of a read error. The chain has TRBV7-7 and TRBJ2-1; D uncertain. CDR1 SSHAT and CDR2 FNYEAQ come from the germline V gene (reference sequence). CDR3 length equals 13 residues. CDR3 sequence (DNA): TGTGCTAGCAGCGCGGAAGCTTTCAATGAGCAGTTCTTC. Protein sequence: CASSAEAFNEQFF.

The rearrangement uses TRBV12-3 or TRBV12-4 and TRBJ1-5; D possibly corresponds to TRBD1 (5 bases). The CDR3 sequence is 14 residues long. V was cut by 3 bases and J by 4 bases, with 10 bases left in between. The DNA of the CDR3 is TGTGCCAGCAGTTTCGGGACTGTTAATCAGCCCCAGCATTTT. Its translation is CASSFGTVNQPQHF.

The chain uses TRBV5-5 and TRBJ1-1; 7 nucleotides agree with TRBD1. J lost 0 bases, V lost 2 bases, and 13 bases had no gene match. CDR3 length: 18 amino acids. Germline CDR1 reads SGHKS; CDR2 reads YYEKEE (reference sequence). The CDR3 coding sequence is TGTGCCAGCAGCTTTGACCGGGACAGAGGAATTATGAACACTGAAGCTTTCTTT. Translated, it gives CASSFDRDRGIMNTEAFF.

This clonotype was picked up many times. V and J are TRBV11-2 and TRBJ2-3; D not resolved. The CDR3 runs 14 residues. Looked up from germline, CDR1 is SGHAT and CDR2 is FQNNGV. V lost 1 base and J lost 6, with 11 bases in between. CDR3 in DNA: TGTGCCAGCAGCTTAGGGGCCTTCCGTGATACGCAGTATTTT. This translates into CASSLGAFRDTQYF.

The chain has TRBV5-6 and TRBJ2-2, with a weak D call TRBD1 (5 bases). The CDR3 totals 17 residues. Germline values: CDR1 SGHDT, CDR2 YYEEEE. Trimming left V 4 bases short and J 0 bases short, with 16 bases between. The CDR3 DNA reads as TGTGCCAGCAGCCTTGGGGCGGTAGCAGCGAACACCGGGGAGCTGTTTTTT. Translating it yields CASSLGAVAANTGELFF.

CDR3 sequence: CASSLMDTATTNEKLFF. In nucleotides, the CDR3 is TGTGCCAGCAGCTTAATGGATACAGCTACAACTAATGAAAAACTGTTTTTT. The chain uses TRBV7-9 and TRBJ1-4; D is uncertain. There are 17 residues in the CDR3. V dropped 2 bases and J dropped 0 bases, with 13 bases sitting between them. Germline V gene data show CDR1 as SEHNR and CDR2 as FQNEAQ (reference sequence).

This clonotype has ten or more counts. The chain couples TRBV28 to TRBJ2-1, with a weak D call TRBD1 (6 bases). The CDR3 totals 15 residues. The germline V gene encodes CDR1 MDHEN and CDR2 SYDVKM. The V end lost 1 base, the J end lost 8 bases, and 15 bases lay between the germline ends. CDR3 in amino acids: CASSLYVGAGDEQFF. As DNA, the CDR3 is TGTGCCAGCAGTTTATACGTGGGGGCAGGGGATGAGCAGTTCTTC.

This clonotype was picked up many times. The chain uses TRBV11-2 and TRBJ2-7, with unresolved D. V lost 0 bases and J lost 0, with 9 bases in between. Germline CDR1 and CDR2: SGHAT and FQNNGV. CDR3 length: 15 amino acids. The CDR3 DNA sequence: TGTGCCAGCAGCTTAGACCCAGTAAGCTCCTACGAGCAGTACTTC. Its protein product is CASSLDPVSSYEQYF.

J is TRBJ2-2 and V is TRBV6-9; D might be TRBD2 (6 bases). The CDR3 runs to 20 residues. Germline V gene data show CDR1 as MNHGY and CDR2 as SVAAGI. Trimming removed 3 bases at V and 0 bases at J, with 23 bases between. The CDR3: CASSYFLRDSYTSNTGELFF. CDR3 coding DNA: TGTGCCAGCAGTTACTTTCTCCGGGACTCTTACACTTCGAACACCGGGGAGCTGTTTTTT.

The table lists this clonotype with many counts. The rearrangement links TRBV27 to TRBJ1-2; TRBD1 aligns across 9 bases. J lost 1 base, V lost 5 bases, and 5 bases had no gene match. This CDR3 spans 15 amino acids. Germline CDR1 is MNHEY and CDR2 is SMNVEV (reference sequence). The CDR3 nucleotides read TGTGCCAGCAGTCTCCGGACAGGGGATAACTATGGCTACACCTTC. As protein: CASSLRTGDNYGYTF.

This clonotype appeared many times. J is TRBJ2-1 and V is TRBV28, with D tentatively TRBD2 (6 bases). The CDR3 has 15 amino acids. With 4 bases removed from V and 8 bases from J, the gap between germline ends came to 18 bases. Germline V gene sequence: CDR1 MDHEN, CDR2 SYDVKM. In nucleotides, the CDR3 is TGTGCCAGCAGTTCCGCCCGGGGGAATAGCGATGAGCAGTTCTTC. Its protein product is CASSSARGNSDEQFF.

In this sample, this clonotype turned up many times. The chain carries TRBV12-3 or TRBV12-4 and TRBJ2-1; D is undetermined. V was trimmed by 7 bases and J by 8 bases, leaving 9 bases between them. CDR3 length equals 11 residues. The CDR3 DNA reads TGTGCCAGCACCGGAATCGATGAGCAGTTCTTC. It codes for CASTGIDEQFF.

This clonotype occurred a few times. The chain recombines TRBV29-1 with TRBJ1-1, with D unclear. The germline V and J ends were trimmed by 0 bases and 4 bases, with 6 bases remaining between them. Per the germline V gene, CDR1 is SQVTM and CDR2 is ANQGSEA. This CDR3 contains 12 residues. Written as DNA, the CDR3 is TGCAGCGTTGAAGAGCTAGGCACTGAAGCTTTCTTT. Protein sequence: CSVEELGTEAFF.